The next 6 T cell receptor beta chains were all read from a single sample in a study of T cell responses to AZD1222 COVID-19 vaccine (dated by TCRdb to the early 2020s). Preparation of the library involved the immunoSEQ multiplex PCR assay. The table comes from immuneACCESS by way of TCRdb, which keeps in-frame sequences with V and J called. Part of the clones is missing from these tables; in studies checked, under half for an unresolved V gene and the rest for unknown reasons. This sample comprises over 120,000 clones, 90% to 95% of them detected only once. The ten largest account for approximately 3.8% of the sample. The time point label for this specimen denotes: about 28 days (+/-7) after the second vaccine dose. This sample comprised peripheral blood, obtained 28 days after the second AZD1222 dose. Receptor source: an adult who received the AZD1222 COVID-19 vaccine.

This clone was detected once. V gene TRBV5-1 combines with J gene TRBJ1-6; D call uncertain. The CDR3 covers 17 residues. Germline V CDR1 and CDR2: SGHRS, YFSETQ. V lost 1 base, J lost 0 bases, and 11 bases lay in between. The CDR3: CASSLMDTSSYNSPLHF. CDR3 in DNA: TGCGCCAGCAGCTTGATGGATACTAGCTCCTATAATTCACCCCTCCACTTT.

The CDR3 sequence is CASTALQGAVKTQYF. Written as DNA, the CDR3 is TGTGCCAGCACTGCGCTCCAGGGGGCGGTAAAGACCCAGTACTTC. This chain joins TRBV2 and TRBJ2-5, with 8 nucleotides matching TRBD1. CDR3 length: 15 amino acids. Trimming at V came to 7 bases and at J to 6 bases, leaving 13 bases not matched to a gene. CDR1 SNHLY and CDR2 FYNNEI come from the germline V gene.

The chain uses TRBV5-6 and TRBJ1-1; no clear D gene. In germline, CDR1 is SGHDT, CDR2 YYEEEE. V lost 4 bases and J 1 base, leaving 8 bases between the germline ends. The CDR3 is made up of 13 amino acids. Here the CDR3 reads CASSLSPNTEAFF. As DNA, the CDR3 is TGTGCCAGCAGCCTAAGTCCGAACACTGAAGCTTTCTTT.

The chain couples TRBV28 to TRBJ2-5, with a tentative D call TRBD2 (7 bases). The CDR3 length is 14 residues. Germline V gene data show CDR1 as MDHEN and CDR2 as SYDVKM. V was clipped by 3 bases and J by 4 bases, with 12 bases between them. For the CDR3, the DNA is TGTGCCAGCAGTTTGGGAGGGGGTCGAGAGACCCAGTACTTC. Translating it yields CASSLGGGRETQYF.

The J gene is TRBJ1-1, the V gene TRBV6-5; D unclear. Trimming removed 4 bases from V and 7 bases from J, with 19 bases in between. Germline V gene data show CDR1 as MNHEY and CDR2 as SVGAGI. This CDR3 spans 15 amino acids. CDR3 amino acids: CASSSSPRPKIEAFF. CDR3 bases: TGTGCCAGCAGTTCGTCCCCGCGACCGAAAATTGAAGCTTTCTTT.

The genes are TRBV5-1 and TRBJ1-3, with TRBD1 matching over 9 bases. CDR3 size: 17 residues. J was trimmed by 0 bases and V by 4 bases; bases with no gene match: 8. CDR1 SGHRS and CDR2 YFSETQ come from the germline V gene. CDR3 sequence reads: CASSTGQGRTSGNTIYF. The CDR3 DNA follows: TGCGCCAGCAGCACGGGACAGGGCAGAACCTCTGGAAACACCATATATTTT.